This T cell receptor (beta chain) stems from a study of blood T cell repertoires in COVID-19. Overall study context: From the United States, Italy and Spain came samples of acute and convalescent COVID-19. T cells, B-cell-depleted T cells, or PBMCs supplied cDNA or gDNA.

Measured with immunoSEQ multiplex PCR; TCRdb has only the in-frame clones, and not every one. The sample has hundreds of thousands of clones, 70% to 90% seen once; the top ten hold almost 2%. The germline V gene encodes CDR1 SGHRS and CDR2 YFSETQ. V shed 0 bases and J shed 9 bases, with 4 bases lying between them. This CDR3 spans 12 amino acids. Participants spanned ages roughly 18 to 95 years and resided in 20 to 30 US areas. Cohort allocation depended upon clinical history that participants reported. The rearrangement joins TRBV5-1 to TRBJ1-6; D gene ambiguous. The TCR sequence derives from a woman aged 18-29 years with acute COVID-19. Sequenced material: PBMCs or T cells enriched from blood (not recorded which). The CDR3 bases are TGCGCCAGCAGCTTGGGCGGTTCACCCCTCCACTTT. Encoded protein: CASSLGGSPLHF.